Reported below is one T cell receptor (beta chain). What it binds is unknown. Sequenced by immunoSEQ multiplex PCR; TCRdb stores in-frame clones only, minus some. Among under 110,000 clones listed, around 90% were seen once. The CDR3 loop spans 13 amino acids. Trimming cost V 1 base and J 5 bases, with 8 bases left between them. The germline V gene has CDR1 SGHAT and CDR2 FQDESV (reference sequence). The data derive from a study of siplizumab effects on memory and regulatory T cells. Findings of the study overall: It was never confirmed that proliferating Tregs from siplizumab cultures were suppressive. Relative to controls at roughly 27%, mappable alloreactive CD4+ clones exhibited a mean Treg-derived proportion of less than 70% with siplizumab.

The chain is built from TRBV11-1 and TRBJ2-5; no clear D gene. Sample: non-Treg CD4+ T cells sorted from blood. The receptor was derived from a human donor in good health. The CDR3 bases are TGTGCCAGCAGCTTAGGGGCGGTGGAGACCCAGTACTTC. Its translation is CASSLGAVETQYF.